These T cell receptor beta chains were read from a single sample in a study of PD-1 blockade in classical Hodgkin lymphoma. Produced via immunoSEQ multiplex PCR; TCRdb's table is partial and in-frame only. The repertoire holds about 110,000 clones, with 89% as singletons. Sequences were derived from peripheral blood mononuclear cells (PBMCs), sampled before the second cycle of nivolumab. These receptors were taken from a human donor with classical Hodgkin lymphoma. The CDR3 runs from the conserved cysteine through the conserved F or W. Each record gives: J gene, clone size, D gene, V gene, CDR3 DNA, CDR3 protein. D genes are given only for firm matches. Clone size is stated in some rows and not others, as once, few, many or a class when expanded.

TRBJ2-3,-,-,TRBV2,TGTGCCAGGACGACCCTAGGGAGGGATACGCAGTATTTT,CARTTLGRDTQYF
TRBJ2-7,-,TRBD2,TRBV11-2,TGTGCCAGCAGCTTAGAGATAAGGACTAGCGGGAGTCCCGAGCAGTACTTC,CASSLEIRTSGSPEQYF
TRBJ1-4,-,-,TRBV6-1,TGTGCCAGCATATCGGACCGGGTTAATGAAAAACTGTTTTTT,CASISDRVNEKLFF
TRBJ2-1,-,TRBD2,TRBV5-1,TGCGCCAGCAGCTTGGCGGGGGGAGGCAATGAGCAGTTCTTC,CASSLAGGGNEQFF
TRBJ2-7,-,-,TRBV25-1,TGTGCCAGCAGTGAAGTGTACGGAGATTCCTACGAGCAGTACTTC,CASSEVYGDSYEQYF
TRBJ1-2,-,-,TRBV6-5,TGTGCCAGCGGTAACGGAGGGTTCTATGGCTACACCTTC,CASGNGGFYGYTF
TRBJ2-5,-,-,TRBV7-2,TGTGCCAGCAGCTTAGCGCACCGGACTACACCCGAGACCCAGTACTTC,CASSLAHRTTPETQYF
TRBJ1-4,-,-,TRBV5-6,TGTGCCAGCAGCTTGGAGTCAGGGCCTAATGAAAAACTGTTTTTT,CASSLESGPNEKLFF
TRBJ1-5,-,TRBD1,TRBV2,TGTGCCAGCAGTCCGGGACAGGGGAATCAGCCCCAGCATTTT,CASSPGQGNQPQHF
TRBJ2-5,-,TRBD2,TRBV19,TGTGCCAGTAGTACGACTAGCGGGGAAGAGACCCAGTACTTC,CASSTTSGEETQYF
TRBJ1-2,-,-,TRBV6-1,TGTGCCAGCACCGTGGGAGAGAACTATGGCTACACCTTC,CASTVGENYGYTF
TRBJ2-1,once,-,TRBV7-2,TGTGCCAGCAGCCATCCTAGCGCTCGGTACAATGAGCAGTTCTTC,CASSHPSARYNEQFF
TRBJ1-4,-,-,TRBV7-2,TGTGCCAGCAGCTCGCTCGGACCCACTCGGGATGAAAAACTGTTTTTT,CASSSLGPTRDEKLFF
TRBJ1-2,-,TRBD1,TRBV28,TGTGCCAGCAGCCCGACAGGGGAGGGTGGCTACACCTTC,CASSPTGEGGYTF
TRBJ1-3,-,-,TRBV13,TGTGCCAGCAGCTCCGAGGAGGGTGAGAGCTCTGGAAACACCATATATTTT,CASSSEEGESSGNTIYF
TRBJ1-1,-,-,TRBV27,TGTGCCAGCAGTCTGAGCCGGGCAACTGAAGCTTTCTTT,CASSLSRATEAFF
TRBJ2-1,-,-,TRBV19,TGTGCCAGTAGTATAGAGCCTCCGGGACATCGTTCCTACAATGAGCAGTTCTTC,CASSIEPPGHRSYNEQFF
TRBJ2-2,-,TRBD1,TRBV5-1,TGCGCCAGCAGCTCAGGGACAGCGAACACCGGGGAGCTGTTTTTT,CASSSGTANTGELFF
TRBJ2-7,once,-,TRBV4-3,TGCGCCAGCAGCCAAGATCTGGCAGGGTCCTACGAGCAGTACTTC,CASSQDLAGSYEQYF
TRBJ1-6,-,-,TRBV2,TGTGCCAGCAGTGAAGCTGAGCCCGCGGGATCACCCCTCCACTTT,CASSEAEPAGSPLHF
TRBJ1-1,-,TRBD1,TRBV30,TGTGCCGTGGGACAGCCCGAAGCTTTCTTT,CAVGQPEAFF